This T cell receptor (beta chain) came from a study of blood T cells in healthy people across ages. Study-level information: Capture via template switching afforded approximately one barcoded beta molecule per two T cells.

Germline CDR1 DFQATT, CDR2 SNEGSKA (reference sequence). The CDR3 is 17 residues long. The ends lost 3 bases at V and 8 bases at J; junction bases unmatched: 12. This clonotype was seen only a few times. Its antigen is unidentified. General study points: Significant beta diversity loss was already apparent by age roughly 38, declining roughly linearly.

Using a J-beta primer mix together with a sample-barcoded 5' primer, a second PCR was run for about 6 to 12 cycles. TCRdb processed the 5' RACE reads anew with MiXCR; each CDR3 protein has one entry. The repertoire holds 1,800,000 or so distinct CDR3 sequences, with around 42% as singletons. The sequence came from a human donor in good health. The specimen sequenced was blood. The rearrangement joins TRBV20-1 to TRBJ2-1; TRBD2 matches at 14 bases. The CDR3 reads CSASDRLAGGLEDEQFF. The CDR3, as DNA: TGCAGTGCTAGTGACAGACTAGCGGGGGGGCTCGAGGATGAGCAGTTCTTC.